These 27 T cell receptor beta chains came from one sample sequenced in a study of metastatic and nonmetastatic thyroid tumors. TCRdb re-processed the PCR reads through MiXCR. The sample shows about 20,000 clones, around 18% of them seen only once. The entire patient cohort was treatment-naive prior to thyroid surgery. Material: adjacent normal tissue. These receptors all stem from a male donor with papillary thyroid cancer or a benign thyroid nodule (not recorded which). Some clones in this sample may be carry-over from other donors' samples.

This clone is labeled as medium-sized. In DNA, the CDR3 is TGTGCCACCAGCAGAATAGGAGGGGACATCCACGAGCAGTACTTC. Its translation is CATSRIGGDIHEQYF. This chain links TRBV15 with TRBJ2-7, with D possibly called TRBD1 or TRBD2 (6 bases each). Trimming took off 2 bases at V and 5 bases at J, with 16 bases between the two ends. CDR3 size: 15 residues. Germline V CDR1 and CDR2: LNHNV, YYDKDF (reference sequence).

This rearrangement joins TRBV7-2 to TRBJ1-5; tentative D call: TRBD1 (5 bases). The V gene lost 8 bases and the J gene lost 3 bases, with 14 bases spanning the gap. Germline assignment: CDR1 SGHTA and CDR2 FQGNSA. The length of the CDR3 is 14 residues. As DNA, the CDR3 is TGTGCCAGCGGCGGGGGACTTTCCAATCAGCCCCAGCATTTT. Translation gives CASGGGLSNQPQHF.

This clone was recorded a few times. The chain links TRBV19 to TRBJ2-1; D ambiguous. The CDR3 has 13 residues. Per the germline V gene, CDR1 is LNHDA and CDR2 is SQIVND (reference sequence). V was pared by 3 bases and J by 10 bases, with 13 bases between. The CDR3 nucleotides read TGTGCCAGTAGTATGGGTCGACATGGAGAGCAGTTCTTC. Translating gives CASSMGRHGEQFF.

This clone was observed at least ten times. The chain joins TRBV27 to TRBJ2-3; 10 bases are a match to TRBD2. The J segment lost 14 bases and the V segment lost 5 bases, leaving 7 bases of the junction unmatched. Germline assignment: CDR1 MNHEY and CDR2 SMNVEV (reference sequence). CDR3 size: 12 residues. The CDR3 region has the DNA TGTGCCAGCAGTGGGAGCGGGGGGGCTCCGTATTTT. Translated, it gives CASSGSGGAPYF.

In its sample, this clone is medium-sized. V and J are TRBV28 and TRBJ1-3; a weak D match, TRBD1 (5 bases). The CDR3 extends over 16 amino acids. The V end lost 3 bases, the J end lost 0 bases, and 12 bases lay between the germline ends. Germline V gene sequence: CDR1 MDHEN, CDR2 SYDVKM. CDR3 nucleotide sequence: TGTGCCAGCAGTTTGGGACGGGCCCTCTCTGGAAACACCATATATTTT. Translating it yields CASSLGRALSGNTIYF. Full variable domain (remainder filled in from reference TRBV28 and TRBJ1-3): DVKVTQSSRYLVKRTGEKVFLECVQDMDHENMFWYRQDPGLGLRLIYFSYDVKMKEKGDIPEGYSVSREKKERFSLILESASTNQTSMYLCASSLGRALSGNTIYFGEGSWLTVV.

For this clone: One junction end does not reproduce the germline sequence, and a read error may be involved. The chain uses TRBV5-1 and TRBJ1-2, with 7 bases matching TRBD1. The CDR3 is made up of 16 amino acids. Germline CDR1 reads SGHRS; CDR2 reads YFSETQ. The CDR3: CASRLGSSGTDYGYTF. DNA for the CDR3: TGCGCCAGCAGGTTGGGTTCCTCCGGGACAGACTATGGCTACACCTTC.

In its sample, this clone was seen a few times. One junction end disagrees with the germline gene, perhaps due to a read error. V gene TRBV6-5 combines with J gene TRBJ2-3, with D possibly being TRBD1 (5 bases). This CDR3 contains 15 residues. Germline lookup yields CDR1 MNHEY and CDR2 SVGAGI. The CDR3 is CAISLTVPGTDTQYF. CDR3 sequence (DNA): TGTGCCATCAGTTTGACAGTTCCTGGCACAGATACGCAGTATTTT.

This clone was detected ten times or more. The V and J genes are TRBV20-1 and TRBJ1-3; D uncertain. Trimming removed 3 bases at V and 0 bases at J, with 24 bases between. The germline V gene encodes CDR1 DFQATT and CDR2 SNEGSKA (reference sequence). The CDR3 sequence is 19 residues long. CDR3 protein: CSARVPQSHYPYSGNTIYF. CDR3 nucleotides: TGCAGTGCTAGGGTGCCGCAGTCTCATTACCCATACTCTGGAAACACCATATATTTT.

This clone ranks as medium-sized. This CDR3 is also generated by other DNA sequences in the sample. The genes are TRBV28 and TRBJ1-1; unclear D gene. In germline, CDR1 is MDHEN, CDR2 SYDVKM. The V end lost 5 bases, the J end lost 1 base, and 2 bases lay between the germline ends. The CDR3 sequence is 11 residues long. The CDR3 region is CASSRNTEAFF. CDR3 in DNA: TGTGCCAGCAGTCGGAACACTGAAGCTTTCTTT.

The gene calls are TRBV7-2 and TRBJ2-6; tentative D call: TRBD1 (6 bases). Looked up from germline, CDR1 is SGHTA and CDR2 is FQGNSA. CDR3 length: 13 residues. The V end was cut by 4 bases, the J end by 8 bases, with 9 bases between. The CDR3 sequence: CASSSQGSNVLTF. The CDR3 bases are TGTGCCAGCAGCTCTCAGGGGTCCAACGTCCTGACTTTC.

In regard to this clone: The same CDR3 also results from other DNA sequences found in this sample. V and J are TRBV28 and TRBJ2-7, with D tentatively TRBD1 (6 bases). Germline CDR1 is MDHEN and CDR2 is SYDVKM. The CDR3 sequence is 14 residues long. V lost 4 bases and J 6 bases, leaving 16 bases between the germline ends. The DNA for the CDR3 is TGTGCCAGCAGTTCTGAAACAGGGTTGCGCGAGCAGTACTTC. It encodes CASSSETGLREQYF.

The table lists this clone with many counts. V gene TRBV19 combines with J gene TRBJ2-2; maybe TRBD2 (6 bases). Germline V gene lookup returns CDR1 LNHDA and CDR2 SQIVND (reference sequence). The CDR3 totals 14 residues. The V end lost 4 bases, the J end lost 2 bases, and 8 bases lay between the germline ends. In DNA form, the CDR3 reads TGTGCCAGTAGTAGGGGACTCAACACCGGGGAGCTGTTTTTT. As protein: CASSRGLNTGELFF.

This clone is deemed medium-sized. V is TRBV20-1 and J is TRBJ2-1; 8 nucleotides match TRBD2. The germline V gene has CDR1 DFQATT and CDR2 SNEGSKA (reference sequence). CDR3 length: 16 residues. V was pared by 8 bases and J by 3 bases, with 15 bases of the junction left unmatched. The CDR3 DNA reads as TGCAGTCAACAACCCCCAAGCGGGAGTGTCTACAATGAGCAGTTCTTC. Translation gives CSQQPPSGSVYNEQFF.

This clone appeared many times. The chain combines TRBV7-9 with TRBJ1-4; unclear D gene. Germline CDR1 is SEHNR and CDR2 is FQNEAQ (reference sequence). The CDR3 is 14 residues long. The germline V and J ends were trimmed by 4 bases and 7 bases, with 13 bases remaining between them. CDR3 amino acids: CASSSNGMTEKLFF. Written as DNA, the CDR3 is TGTGCCAGCAGCTCGAACGGAATGACTGAAAAACTGTTTTTT.

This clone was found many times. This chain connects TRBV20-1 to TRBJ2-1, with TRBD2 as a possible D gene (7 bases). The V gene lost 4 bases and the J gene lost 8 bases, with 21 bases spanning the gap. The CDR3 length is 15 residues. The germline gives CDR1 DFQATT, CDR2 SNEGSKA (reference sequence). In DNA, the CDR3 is TGCAGTGCTACCTTTTATGGGGGGGGGCCAGATGAGCAGTTCTTC. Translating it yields CSATFYGGGPDEQFF.

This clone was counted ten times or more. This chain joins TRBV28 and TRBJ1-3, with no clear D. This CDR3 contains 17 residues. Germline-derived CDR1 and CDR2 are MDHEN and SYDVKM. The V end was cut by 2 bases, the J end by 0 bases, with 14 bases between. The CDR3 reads CASSLVLQLSSGNTIYF. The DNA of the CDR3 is TGTGCCAGCAGTTTAGTTTTACAGCTTTCCTCTGGAAACACCATATATTTT.

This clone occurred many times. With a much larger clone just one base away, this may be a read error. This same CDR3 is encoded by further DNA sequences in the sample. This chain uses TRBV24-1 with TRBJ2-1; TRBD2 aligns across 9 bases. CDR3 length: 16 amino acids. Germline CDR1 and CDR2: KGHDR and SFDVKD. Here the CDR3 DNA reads TGCGCCACCAGTGATAGTAGCGGGAGAGAGTACAATGAGCAGTTCTTC. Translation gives CATSDSSGREYNEQFF.

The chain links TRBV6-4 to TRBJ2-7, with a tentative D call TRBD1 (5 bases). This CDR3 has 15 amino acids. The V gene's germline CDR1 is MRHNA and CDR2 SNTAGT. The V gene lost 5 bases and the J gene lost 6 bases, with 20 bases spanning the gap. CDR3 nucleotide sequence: TGTGCCAGCAGTCTTAGTCTCACGACAGTGGGCGAGCAGTACTTC. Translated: CASSLSLTTVGEQYF.

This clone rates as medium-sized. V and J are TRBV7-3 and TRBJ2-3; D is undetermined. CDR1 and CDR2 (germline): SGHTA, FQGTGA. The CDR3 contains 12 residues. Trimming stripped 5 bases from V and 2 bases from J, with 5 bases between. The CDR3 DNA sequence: TGTGCCAGCAGCCCCGACACAGATACGCAGTATTTT. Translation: CASSPDTDTQYF. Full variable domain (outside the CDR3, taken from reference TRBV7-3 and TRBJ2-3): GAGVSQTPSNKVTEKGKYVELRCDPISGHTALYWYRQSLGQGPEFLIYFQGTGAADDSGLPNDRFFAVRPEGSVSTLKIQRTERGDSAVYLCASSPDTDTQYFGPGTRLTVL.

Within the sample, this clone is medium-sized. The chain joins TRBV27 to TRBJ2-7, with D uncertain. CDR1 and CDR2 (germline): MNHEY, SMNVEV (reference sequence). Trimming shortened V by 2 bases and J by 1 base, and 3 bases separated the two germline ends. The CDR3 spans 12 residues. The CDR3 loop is CASSLNSYEQYF. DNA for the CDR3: TGTGCCAGCAGTTTAAATTCCTACGAGCAGTACTTC.

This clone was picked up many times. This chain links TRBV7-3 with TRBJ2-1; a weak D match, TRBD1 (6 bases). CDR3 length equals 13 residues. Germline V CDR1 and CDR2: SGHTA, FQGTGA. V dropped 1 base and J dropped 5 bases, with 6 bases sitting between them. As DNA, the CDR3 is TGTGCCAGCAGCTTAAGACAGGACAATGAGCAGTTCTTC. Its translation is CASSLRQDNEQFF.

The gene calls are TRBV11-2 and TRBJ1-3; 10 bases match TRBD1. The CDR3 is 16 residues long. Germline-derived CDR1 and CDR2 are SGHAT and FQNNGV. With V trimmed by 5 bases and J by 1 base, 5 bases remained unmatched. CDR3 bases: TGTGCCAGCAGCGGACGGACAGGGGGGTCTGGAAACACCATATATTTT. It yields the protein CASSGRTGGSGNTIYF. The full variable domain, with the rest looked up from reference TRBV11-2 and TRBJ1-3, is EAGVAQSPRYKIIEKRQSVAFWCNPISGHATLYWYQQILGQGPKLLIQFQNNGVVDDSQLPKDRFSAERLKGVDSTLKIQPAKLEDSAVYLCASSGRTGGSGNTIYFGEGSWLTVV.

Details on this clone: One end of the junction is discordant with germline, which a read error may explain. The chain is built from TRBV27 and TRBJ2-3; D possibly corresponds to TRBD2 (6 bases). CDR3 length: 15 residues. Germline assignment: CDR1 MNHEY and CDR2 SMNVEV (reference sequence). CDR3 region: CASSLWRGSTDSQYF. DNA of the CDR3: TGTGCCAGCAGTTTATGGAGGGGTAGCACAGATTCGCAGTATTTT.

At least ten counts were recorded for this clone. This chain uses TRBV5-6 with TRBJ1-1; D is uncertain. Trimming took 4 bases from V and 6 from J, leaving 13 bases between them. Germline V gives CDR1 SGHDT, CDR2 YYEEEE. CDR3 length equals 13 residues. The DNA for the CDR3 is TGTGCCAGCAGCCTCCGGGGAGGGTCTGAAGCTTTCTTT. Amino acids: CASSLRGGSEAFF.

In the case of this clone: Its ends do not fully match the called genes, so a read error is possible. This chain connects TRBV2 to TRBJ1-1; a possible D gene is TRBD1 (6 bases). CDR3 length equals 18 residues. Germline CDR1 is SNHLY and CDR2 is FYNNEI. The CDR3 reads CASTFSYSGTIMKTEAFF. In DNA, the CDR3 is TGTGCCAGCACCTTCTCGTATTCCGGGACAATCATGAAAACTGAAGCTTTCTTT.

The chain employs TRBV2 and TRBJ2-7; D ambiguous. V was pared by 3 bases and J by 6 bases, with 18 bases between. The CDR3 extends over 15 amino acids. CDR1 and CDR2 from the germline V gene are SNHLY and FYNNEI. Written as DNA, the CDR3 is TGTGCCAGCAGTGACGGAAGGGTCCTCCCGGGCGAGCAGTACTTC. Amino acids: CASSDGRVLPGEQYF.

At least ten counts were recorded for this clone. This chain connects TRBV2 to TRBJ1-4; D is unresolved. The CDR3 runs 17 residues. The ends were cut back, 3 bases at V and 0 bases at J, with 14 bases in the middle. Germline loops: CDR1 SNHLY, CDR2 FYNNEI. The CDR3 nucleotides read TGTGCCAGCAGTGACCCGTATCAAGGGACAACTAATGAAAAACTGTTTTTT. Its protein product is CASSDPYQGTTNEKLFF.